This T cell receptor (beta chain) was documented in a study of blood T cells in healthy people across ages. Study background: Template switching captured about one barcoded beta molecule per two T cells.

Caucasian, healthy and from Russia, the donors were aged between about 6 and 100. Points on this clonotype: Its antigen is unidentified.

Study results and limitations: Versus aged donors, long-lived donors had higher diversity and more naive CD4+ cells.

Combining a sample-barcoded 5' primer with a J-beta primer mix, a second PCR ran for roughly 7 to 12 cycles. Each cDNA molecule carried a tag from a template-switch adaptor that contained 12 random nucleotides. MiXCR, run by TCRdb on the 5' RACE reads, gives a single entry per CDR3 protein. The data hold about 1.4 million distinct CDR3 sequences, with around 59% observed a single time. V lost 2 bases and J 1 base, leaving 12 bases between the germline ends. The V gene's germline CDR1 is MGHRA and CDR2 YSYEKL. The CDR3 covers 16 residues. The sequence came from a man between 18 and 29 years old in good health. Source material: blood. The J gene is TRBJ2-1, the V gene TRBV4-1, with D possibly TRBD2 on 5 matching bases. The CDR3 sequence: CASSQRAPGSYNEQFF. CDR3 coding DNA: TGCGCCAGCAGCCAACGGGCCCCGGGGTCCTACAATGAGCAGTTCTTC.